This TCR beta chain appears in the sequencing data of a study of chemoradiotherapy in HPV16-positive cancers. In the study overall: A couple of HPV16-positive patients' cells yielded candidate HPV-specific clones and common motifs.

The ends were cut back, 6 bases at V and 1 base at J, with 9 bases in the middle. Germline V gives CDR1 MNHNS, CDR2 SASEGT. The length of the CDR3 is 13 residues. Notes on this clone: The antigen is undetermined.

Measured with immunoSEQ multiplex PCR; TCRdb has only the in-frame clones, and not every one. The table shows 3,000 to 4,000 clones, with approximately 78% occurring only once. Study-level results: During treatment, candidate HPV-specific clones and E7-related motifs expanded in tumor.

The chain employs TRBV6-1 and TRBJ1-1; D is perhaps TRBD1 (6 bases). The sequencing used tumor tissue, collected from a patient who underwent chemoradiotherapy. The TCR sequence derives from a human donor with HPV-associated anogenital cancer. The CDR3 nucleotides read TGTGCCAGCAGGGACAGAGAGAACACTGAAGCTTTCTTT. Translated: CASRDRENTEAFF.